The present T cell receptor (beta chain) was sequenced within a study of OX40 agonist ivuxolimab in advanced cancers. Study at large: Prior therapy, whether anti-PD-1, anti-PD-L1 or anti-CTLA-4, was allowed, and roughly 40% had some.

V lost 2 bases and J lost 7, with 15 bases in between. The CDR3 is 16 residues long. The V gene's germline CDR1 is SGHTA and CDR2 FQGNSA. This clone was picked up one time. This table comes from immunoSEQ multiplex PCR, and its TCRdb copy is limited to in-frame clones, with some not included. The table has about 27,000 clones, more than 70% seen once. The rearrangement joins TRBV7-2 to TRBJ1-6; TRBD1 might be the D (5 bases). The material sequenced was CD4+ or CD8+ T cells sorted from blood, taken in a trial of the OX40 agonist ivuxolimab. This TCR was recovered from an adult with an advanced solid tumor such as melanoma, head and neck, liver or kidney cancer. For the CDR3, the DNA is TGTGCCAGCAGCTTATTCGGCAGGGATGCGAATTCACCCCTCCACTTT. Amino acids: CASSLFGRDANSPLHF.